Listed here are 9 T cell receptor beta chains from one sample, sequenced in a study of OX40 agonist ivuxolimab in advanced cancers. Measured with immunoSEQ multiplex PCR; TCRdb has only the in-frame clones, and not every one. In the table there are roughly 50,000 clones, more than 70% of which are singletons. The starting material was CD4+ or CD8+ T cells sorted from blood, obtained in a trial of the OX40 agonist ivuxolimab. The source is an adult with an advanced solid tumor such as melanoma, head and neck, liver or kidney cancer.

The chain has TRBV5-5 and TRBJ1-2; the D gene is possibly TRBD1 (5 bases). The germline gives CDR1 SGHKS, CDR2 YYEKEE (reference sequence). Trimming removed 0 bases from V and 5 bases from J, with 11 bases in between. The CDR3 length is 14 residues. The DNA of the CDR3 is TGTGCCAGCAGCTTGGCGCGAGGGGAGTATGGCTACACCTTC. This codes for CASSLARGEYGYTF.

The CDR3 here is CASSLAAYGYTF. The CDR3 bases are TGTGCCAGCAGCTTAGCAGCCTATGGCTACACCTTC. V gene TRBV7-2 combines with J gene TRBJ1-2; D gene uncertain. Germline lookup yields CDR1 SGHTA and CDR2 FQGNSA. Trimming took 0 bases from V and 4 from J, leaving 3 bases between them. The CDR3 totals 12 residues.

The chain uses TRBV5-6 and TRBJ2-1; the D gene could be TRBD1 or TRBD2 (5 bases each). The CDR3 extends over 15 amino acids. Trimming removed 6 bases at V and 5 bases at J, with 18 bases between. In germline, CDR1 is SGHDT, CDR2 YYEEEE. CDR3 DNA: TGTGCCAGCAAGTTGAGGAGGACAACCAACAATGAGCAGTTCTTC. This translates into CASKLRRTTNNEQFF.

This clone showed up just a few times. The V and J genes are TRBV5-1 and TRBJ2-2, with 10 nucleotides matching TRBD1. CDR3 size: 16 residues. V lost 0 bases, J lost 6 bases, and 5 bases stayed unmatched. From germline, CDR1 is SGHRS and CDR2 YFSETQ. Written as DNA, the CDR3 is TGCGCCAGCAGCTTGGGGGGACAGGGGATCGCCGGGGAGCTGTTTTTT. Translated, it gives CASSLGGQGIAGELFF.

The CDR3 loop reads CASNKARGTGANLQETQYF. The CDR3 nucleotides are TGTGCCAGCAACAAAGCCCGGGGGACAGGCGCTAACCTCCAAGAGACCCAGTACTTC. The rearrangement links TRBV7-4 to TRBJ2-5; TRBD1 matches 8 bases. There are 19 residues in the CDR3. Germline values: CDR1 SGHVT, CDR2 SQSDAQ. The V segment lost 7 bases and the J segment 1 base; nucleotides outside the gene matches: 20. The complete variable domain, with remaining parts taken from reference TRBV7-4 and TRBJ2-5, reads GAGVSQSPRYKVAKRGRDVALRCDSISGHVTLYWYRQTLGQGSEVLTYSQSDAQRDKSGRPSGRFSAERPERSVSTLKIQRTEQGDSAVYLCASNKARGTGANLQETQYFGPGTRLLVL.

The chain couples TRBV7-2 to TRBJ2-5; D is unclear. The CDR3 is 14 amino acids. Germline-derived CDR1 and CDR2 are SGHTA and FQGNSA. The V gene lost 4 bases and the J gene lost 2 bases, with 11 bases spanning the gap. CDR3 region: CASSSTTWQETQYF. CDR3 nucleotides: TGTGCCAGCAGCTCGACAACGTGGCAAGAGACCCAGTACTTC. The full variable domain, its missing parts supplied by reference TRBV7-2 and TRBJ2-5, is GAGVSQSPSNKVTEKGKDVELRCDPISGHTALYWYRQSLGQGLEFLIYFQGNSAPDKSGLPSDRFSAERTGGSVSTLTIQRTQQEDSAVYLCASSSTTWQETQYFGPGTRLLVL.

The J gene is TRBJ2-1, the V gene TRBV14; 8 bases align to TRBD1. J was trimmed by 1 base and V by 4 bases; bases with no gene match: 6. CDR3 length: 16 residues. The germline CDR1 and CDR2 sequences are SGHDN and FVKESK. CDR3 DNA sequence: TGTGCCAGCAGCCGCTGGACAGGGACTTCCTACAATGAGCAGTTCTTC. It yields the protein CASSRWTGTSYNEQFF.

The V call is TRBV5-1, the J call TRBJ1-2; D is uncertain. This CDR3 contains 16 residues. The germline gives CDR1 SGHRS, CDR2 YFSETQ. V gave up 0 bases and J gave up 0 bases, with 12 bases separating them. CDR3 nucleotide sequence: TGCGCCAGCAGCTTGGGGGCAGGCCGGGCTAACTATGGCTACACCTTC. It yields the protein CASSLGAGRANYGYTF.

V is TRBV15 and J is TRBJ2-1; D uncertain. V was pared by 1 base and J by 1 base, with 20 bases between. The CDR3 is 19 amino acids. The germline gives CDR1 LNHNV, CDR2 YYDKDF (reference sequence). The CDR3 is CATSRAVIRTLISYNEQFF. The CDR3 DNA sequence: TGTGCCACCAGCAGAGCCGTAATCCGGACCCTGATATCCTACAATGAGCAGTTCTTC.